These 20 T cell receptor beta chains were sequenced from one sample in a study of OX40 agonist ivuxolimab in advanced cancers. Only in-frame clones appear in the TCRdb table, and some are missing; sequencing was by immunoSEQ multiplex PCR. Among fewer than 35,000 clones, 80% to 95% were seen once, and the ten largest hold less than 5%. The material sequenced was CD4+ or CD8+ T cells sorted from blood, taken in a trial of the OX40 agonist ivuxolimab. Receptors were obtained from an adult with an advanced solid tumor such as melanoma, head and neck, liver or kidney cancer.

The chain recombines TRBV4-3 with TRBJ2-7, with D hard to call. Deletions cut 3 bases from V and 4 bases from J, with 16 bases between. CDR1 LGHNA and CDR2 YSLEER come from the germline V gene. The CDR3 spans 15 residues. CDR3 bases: TGCGCCAGCAGCCATGGGTTCGGGTTCCGATACGAGCAGTACTTC. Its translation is CASSHGFGFRYEQYF.

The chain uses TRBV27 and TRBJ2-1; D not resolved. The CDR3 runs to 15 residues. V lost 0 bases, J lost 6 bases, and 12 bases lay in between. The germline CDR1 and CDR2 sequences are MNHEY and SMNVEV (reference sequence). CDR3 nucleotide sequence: TGTGCCAGCAGTTTATCGATAGGTCCGTCCAATGAGCAGTTCTTC. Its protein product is CASSLSIGPSNEQFF.

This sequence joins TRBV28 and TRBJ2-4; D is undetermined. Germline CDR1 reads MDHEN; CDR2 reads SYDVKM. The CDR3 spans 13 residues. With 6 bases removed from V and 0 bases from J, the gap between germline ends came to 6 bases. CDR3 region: CASRGLAKNIQYF. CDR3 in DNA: TGTGCCAGCAGGGGATTAGCCAAAAACATTCAGTACTTC.

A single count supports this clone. The CDR3 loop is CASQTGGSGNTIYF. The CDR3 bases are TGTGCCAGCCAGACAGGAGGCTCTGGAAACACCATATATTTT. The V call is TRBV2, the J call TRBJ1-3; maybe TRBD1 (6 bases). Germline V gene sequence: CDR1 SNHLY, CDR2 FYNNEI. This CDR3 region has 14 residues. Trimming cost V 8 bases and J 0 bases, with 11 bases left between them.

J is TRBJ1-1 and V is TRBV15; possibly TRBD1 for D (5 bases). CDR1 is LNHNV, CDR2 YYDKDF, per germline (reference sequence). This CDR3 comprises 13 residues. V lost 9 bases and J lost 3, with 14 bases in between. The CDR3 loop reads CATKTVFDTEAFF. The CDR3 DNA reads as TGTGCCACGAAGACAGTTTTCGACACTGAAGCTTTCTTT.

CDR3 bases: TGCAGCGTTGATTCGGGGGGATTCTACGAGCAGTACTTC. As protein: CSVDSGGFYEQYF. The chain is built from TRBV29-1 and TRBJ2-7, with 7 bases identical to TRBD2. This CDR3 is built from 13 residues. The trim removed 3 bases at V and 3 bases at J, leaving 5 bases unmatched. The germline CDR1 and CDR2 sequences are SQVTM and ANQGSEA.

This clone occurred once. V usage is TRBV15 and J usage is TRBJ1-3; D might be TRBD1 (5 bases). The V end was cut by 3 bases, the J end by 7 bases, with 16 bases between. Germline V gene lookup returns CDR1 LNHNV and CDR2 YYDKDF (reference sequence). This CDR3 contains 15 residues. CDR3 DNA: TGTGCCACCAGCAGCTTCGGGGACTCGGGGAACACCATATATTTT. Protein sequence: CATSSFGDSGNTIYF.

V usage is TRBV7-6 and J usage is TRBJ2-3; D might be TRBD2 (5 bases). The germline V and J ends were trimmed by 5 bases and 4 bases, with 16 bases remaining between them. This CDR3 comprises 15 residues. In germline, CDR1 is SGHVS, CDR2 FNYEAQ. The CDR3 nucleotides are TGTGCCAGCAGCCTCCTGCTGGGAGAGGCAGATACGCAGTATTTT. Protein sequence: CASSLLLGEADTQYF.

CDR3 nucleotides: TGCAGCGTTGCGGACAGCCCAGGAATCTTCTATGGCTACACCTTC. Amino acid sequence: CSVADSPGIFYGYTF. The V and J genes are TRBV29-1 and TRBJ1-2; D is possibly TRBD1 (6 bases). V lost 4 bases, J lost 4 bases, and 19 bases lay in between. CDR3 length: 15 amino acids. Germline V gene sequence: CDR1 SQVTM, CDR2 ANQGSEA.

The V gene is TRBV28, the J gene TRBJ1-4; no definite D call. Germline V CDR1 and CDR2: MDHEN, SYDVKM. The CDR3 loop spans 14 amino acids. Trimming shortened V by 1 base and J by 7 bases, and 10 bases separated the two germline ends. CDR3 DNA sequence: TGTGCCAGCAGTTTATACCAGGAAGGTGAAAAACTGTTTTTT. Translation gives CASSLYQEGEKLFF.

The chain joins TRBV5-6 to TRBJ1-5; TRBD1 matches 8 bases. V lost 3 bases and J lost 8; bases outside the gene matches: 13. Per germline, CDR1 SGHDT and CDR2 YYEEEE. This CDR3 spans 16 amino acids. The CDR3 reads CASSYAGGAPNKPQHF. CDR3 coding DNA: TGTGCCAGCAGCTATGCAGGGGGCGCCCCGAATAAGCCCCAGCATTTT.

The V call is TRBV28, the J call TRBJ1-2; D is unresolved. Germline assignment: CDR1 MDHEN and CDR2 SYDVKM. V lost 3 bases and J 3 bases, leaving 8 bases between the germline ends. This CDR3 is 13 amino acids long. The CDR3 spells CASSFGFDYGYTF. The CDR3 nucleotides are TGTGCCAGCAGTTTCGGGTTCGACTATGGCTACACCTTC.

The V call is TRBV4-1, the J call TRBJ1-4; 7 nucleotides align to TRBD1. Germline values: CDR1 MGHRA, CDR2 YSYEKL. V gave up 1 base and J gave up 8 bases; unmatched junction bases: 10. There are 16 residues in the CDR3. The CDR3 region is CASSQVAGRGEEKLFF. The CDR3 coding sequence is TGCGCCAGCAGCCAAGTCGCTGGCAGGGGGGAAGAAAAACTGTTTTTT.

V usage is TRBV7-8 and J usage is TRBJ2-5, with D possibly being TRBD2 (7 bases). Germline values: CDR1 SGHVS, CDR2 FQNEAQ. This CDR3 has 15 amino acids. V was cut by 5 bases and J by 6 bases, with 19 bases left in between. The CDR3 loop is CASSPARGALKTQYF. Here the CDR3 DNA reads TGTGCCAGCAGCCCTGCTCGGGGGGCTTTAAAGACCCAGTACTTC.

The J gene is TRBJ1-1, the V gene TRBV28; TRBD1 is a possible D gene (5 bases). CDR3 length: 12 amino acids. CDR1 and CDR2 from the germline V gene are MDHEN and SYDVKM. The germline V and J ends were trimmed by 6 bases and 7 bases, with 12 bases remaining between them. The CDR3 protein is CASRSGSSEAFF. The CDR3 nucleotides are TGTGCCAGCAGGTCAGGGAGTAGTGAAGCTTTCTTT.

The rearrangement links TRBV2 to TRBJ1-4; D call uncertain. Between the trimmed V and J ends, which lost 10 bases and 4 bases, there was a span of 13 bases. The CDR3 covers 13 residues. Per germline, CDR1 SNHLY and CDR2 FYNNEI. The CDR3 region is CATSGGLNEKLFF. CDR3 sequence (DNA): TGTGCCACCTCGGGAGGCCTTAATGAAAAACTGTTTTTT.

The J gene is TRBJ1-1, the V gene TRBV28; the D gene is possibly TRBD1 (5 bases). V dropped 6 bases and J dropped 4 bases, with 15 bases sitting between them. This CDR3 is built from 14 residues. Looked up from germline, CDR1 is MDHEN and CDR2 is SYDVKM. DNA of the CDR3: TGTGCCAGCAGCCTGTGGAGGGGTGGCACTGAAGCTTTCTTT. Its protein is CASSLWRGGTEAFF.

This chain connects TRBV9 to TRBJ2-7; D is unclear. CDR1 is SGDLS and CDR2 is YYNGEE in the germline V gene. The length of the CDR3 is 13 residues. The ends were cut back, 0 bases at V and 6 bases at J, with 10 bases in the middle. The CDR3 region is CASSVEERGEQYV. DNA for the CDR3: TGTGCCAGCAGCGTAGAGGAGCGAGGCGAGCAGTACGTC.

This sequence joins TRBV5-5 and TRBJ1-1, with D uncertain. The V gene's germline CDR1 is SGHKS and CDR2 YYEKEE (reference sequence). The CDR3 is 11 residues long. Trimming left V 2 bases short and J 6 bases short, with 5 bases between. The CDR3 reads CASSLGSEAFF. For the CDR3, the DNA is TGTGCCAGCAGCTTAGGGTCTGAAGCTTTCTTT.

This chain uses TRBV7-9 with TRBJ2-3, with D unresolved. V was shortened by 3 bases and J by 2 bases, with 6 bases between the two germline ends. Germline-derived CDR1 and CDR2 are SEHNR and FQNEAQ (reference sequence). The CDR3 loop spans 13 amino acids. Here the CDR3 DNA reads TGTGCCAGCAGCTTTGCGGACACAGATACGCAGTATTTT. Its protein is CASSFADTDTQYF.